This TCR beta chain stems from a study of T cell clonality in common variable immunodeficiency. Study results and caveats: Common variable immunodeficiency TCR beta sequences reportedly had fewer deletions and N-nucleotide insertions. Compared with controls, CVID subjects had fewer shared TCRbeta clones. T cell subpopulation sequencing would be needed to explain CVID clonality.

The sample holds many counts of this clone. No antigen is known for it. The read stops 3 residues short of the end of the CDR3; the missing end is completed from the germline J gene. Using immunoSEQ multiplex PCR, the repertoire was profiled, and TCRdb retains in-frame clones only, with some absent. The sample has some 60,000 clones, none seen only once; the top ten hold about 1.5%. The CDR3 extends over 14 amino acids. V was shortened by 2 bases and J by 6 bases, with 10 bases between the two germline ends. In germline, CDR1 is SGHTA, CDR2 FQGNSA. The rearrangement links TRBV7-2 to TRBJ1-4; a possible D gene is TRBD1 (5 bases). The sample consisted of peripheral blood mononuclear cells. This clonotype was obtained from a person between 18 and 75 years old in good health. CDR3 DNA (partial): TGTGCCAGCAGCTTAAGGGGCGGGGATGAAAAA. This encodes CASSLRGGDEK. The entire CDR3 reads CASSLRGGDEKLFF. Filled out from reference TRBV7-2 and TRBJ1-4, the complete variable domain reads GAGVSQSPSNKVTEKGKDVELRCDPISGHTALYWYRQSLGQGLEFLIYFQGNSAPDKSGLPSDRFSAERTGGSVSTLTIQRTQQEDSAVYLCASSLRGGDEKLFFGSGTQLSVL.